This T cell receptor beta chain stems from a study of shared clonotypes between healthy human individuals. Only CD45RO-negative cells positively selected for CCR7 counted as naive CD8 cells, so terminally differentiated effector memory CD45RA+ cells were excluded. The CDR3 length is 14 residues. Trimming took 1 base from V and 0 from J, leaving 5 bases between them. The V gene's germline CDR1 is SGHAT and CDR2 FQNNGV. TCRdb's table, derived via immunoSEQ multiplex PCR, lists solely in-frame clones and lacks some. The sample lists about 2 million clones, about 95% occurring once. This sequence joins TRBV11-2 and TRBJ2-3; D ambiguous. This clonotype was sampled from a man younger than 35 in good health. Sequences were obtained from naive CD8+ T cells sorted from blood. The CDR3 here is CASSLAPSTDTQYF. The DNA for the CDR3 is TGTGCCAGCAGCTTAGCGCCTAGCACAGATACGCAGTATTTT.